Listed here is a single TCR beta chain. The CDR3 is made up of 16 amino acids. CDR1 LNHNV and CDR2 YYDKDF come from the germline V gene (reference sequence). V lost 4 bases and J lost 5, with 20 bases in between. The sample is drawn from a study of blood T cell repertoires in COVID-19. Assay used: immunoSEQ multiplex PCR; TCRdb lists only in-frame clones, some missing. Of under 75,000 clones in the sample, roughly three quarters were seen once. The sample taken for sequencing was peripheral blood. This TCR came from a woman in her 70s with acute or convalescent COVID-19. The V gene is TRBV15, the J gene TRBJ2-5; no definite D call. The CDR3 sequence: CATSNHPRSMLETQYF. CDR3 DNA sequence: TGTGCCACCAGCAATCACCCTAGGTCGATGTTGGAGACCCAGTACTTC.